This T cell receptor beta chain is drawn from a study of cytomegalovirus exposure and HLA in healthy donors. Study-wide background: Around 80 million unique TCRs from HLA-typed donors were held in an early data release.

The CDR3 sequence is 14 residues long. Trimming removed 4 bases at V and 2 bases at J, with 11 bases between. On this clone: Its antigen is not identified.

Study conclusions and caveats: A later analysis showed that HLA-associated TCR beta chains had undergone more clonal expansion than equally common others.

Both 60 Vbeta primers and 13 Jbeta primers went into the PCR. In the original analysis: Later, tens of millions of unique TCR beta chains were counted in an analysis, and around 11 million of them were shared. TCRdb's copy holds only in-frame clones and misses some; the assay was immunoSEQ multiplex PCR. The V and J calls and clone size were taken over from that table, and D and trimming were inferred from the DNA. This sample has roughly 290,000 clones, with about 90% found just once. The sequenced sample consisted of PBMCs. The J gene is TRBJ2-3, the V gene TRBV5-3; D might be TRBD1 (6 bases). TRBV5-3 is an ORF, and what it does is uncertain. This TCR came from a woman aged 18-29 years in good health and CMV-seronegative. CDR3 region: CARSGTHVTDTQYF. CDR3 sequence (DNA): TGTGCCAGAAGCGGGACACACGTCACAGATACGCAGTATTTT.